Listed here are 30 T cell receptor beta chains from one sample, sequenced in a study of T-cell memory formation after mild COVID-19 (dated by TCRdb to the early 2020s). Preparation of the library involved 5' RACE. The run used an Illumina NovaSeq 6000. TCRdb took the public reads, trimmed them with fastp at Q25, ran MiXCR for clone calling and kept in-frame beta chains. Each CDR3 protein gets just one entry, which takes the most common genes and DNA from the rows behind it. The sample table records fewer than 110,000 distinct CDR3 sequences; approximately 15% of these occur just once. The ten top clones hold around two fifths of the sample. The source material was PBMCs or a T cell subset sorted from them (not recorded which). These receptors originate from a young man who had mild COVID-19 (a few samples of this study predate the infection). The sample titles of this study are shuffled in the database, so cell type and time point are left out; the donor was told from shared clones.

This clonotype was counted only a few times. The V gene is TRBV4-2, the J gene TRBJ2-7, with 9 positions matching TRBD1. Looked up from germline, CDR1 is LGHNA and CDR2 is YNFKEQ. V lost 4 bases to trimming and J lost 4 bases; unmatched junction nucleotides: 20. The CDR3 covers 19 residues. DNA of the CDR3: TGTGCCAGCAGCCCCCATGCTCCAACAGCGGACAGGGGTATTTACGAGCAGTACTTC. Translated: CASSPHAPTADRGIYEQYF.

Ten or more counts support this clonotype. The gene calls are TRBV20-1 and TRBJ2-2; D remains ambiguous. Trimming removed 2 bases from V and 5 bases from J, with 12 bases in between. The CDR3 totals 14 residues. Germline V lookup: CDR1 DFQATT, CDR2 SNEGSKA (reference sequence). CDR3 DNA: TGCAGTGCTAGAACTACGCTAGGGACCGGGGAGCTGTTTTTT. Translated, it gives CSARTTLGTGELFF.

The V call is TRBV7-2, the J call TRBJ2-7; D is undetermined. The V end was cut by 1 base, the J end by 10 bases, with 11 bases between. CDR3 size: 12 residues. Per germline, CDR1 SGHTA and CDR2 FQGNSA. The CDR3 reads CASSLEDGVQYV. CDR3 DNA sequence: TGTGCCAGCAGCTTAGAGGACGGAGTCCAGTACGTC.

The chain is built from TRBV13 and TRBJ1-5, with D unresolved. V was shortened by 0 bases and J by 3 bases, with 9 bases between the two germline ends. Germline values: CDR1 PRHDT, CDR2 FYEKMQ (reference sequence). This CDR3 comprises 15 residues. CDR3: CASSLGRLVNQPQHF. The CDR3 nucleotides read TGTGCCAGCAGCTTAGGCCGGTTAGTCAATCAGCCCCAGCATTTT.

The V gene is TRBV7-9, the J gene TRBJ1-5, with 7 bases matching TRBD1. V gave up 5 bases and J gave up 5 bases; unmatched junction bases: 15. The CDR3 consists of 17 residues. Germline CDR1 is SEHNR and CDR2 is FQNEAQ (reference sequence). CDR3: CASSAPDREGWDQPQHF. The CDR3 nucleotides are TGTGCCAGCAGCGCCCCAGACAGGGAGGGTTGGGATCAGCCCCAGCATTTT.

This clonotype has more than one count but fewer than ten. This sequence joins TRBV2 and TRBJ2-3; D not resolved. Germline V gene data show CDR1 as SNHLY and CDR2 as FYNNEI. This CDR3 region has 9 residues. CDR3 sequence reads: CAGGDTQYF. The CDR3 DNA sequence: TGTGCGGGTGGCGATACGCAGTATTTT.

A few counts support this clonotype. V gene TRBV7-9 combines with J gene TRBJ1-4, with D perhaps matching TRBD1 (5 bases). Germline loops: CDR1 SEHNR, CDR2 FQNEAQ (reference sequence). This CDR3 is built from 13 residues. V was cut by 6 bases and J by 5 bases, with 10 bases left in between. As DNA, the CDR3 is TGTGCCAGCAGAAACAGGCTCAATGAAAAACTGTTTTTT. Translation: CASRNRLNEKLFF.

This clonotype came up a few times. This chain connects TRBV6-4 to TRBJ1-1; D is ambiguous. The CDR3 is made up of 14 amino acids. Germline assignment: CDR1 MRHNA and CDR2 SNTAGT. The V gene lost 0 bases and the J gene lost 5 bases, with 10 bases spanning the gap. The CDR3 spells CASSDSRILTEAFF. The CDR3 DNA reads as TGTGCCAGCAGTGACTCAAGGATACTTACTGAAGCTTTCTTT.

Only a few counts were recorded for this clonotype. The genes are TRBV18 and TRBJ2-3; D tentatively reads TRBD1 or TRBD2 (5 bases each). V shed 5 bases and J shed 4 bases, with 10 bases lying between them. In germline, CDR1 is KGHSH, CDR2 LQKENI. The CDR3 is 13 amino acids. CDR3 nucleotides: TGTGCCAGCTCAGGGGGTTCCGCAGATACGCAGTATTTT. It is translated as CASSGGSADTQYF.

The chain has TRBV4-1 and TRBJ1-1; 8 positions match TRBD1. The CDR3 contains 15 residues. J was trimmed by 0 bases and V by 6 bases; bases with no gene match: 6. The germline V gene has CDR1 MGHRA and CDR2 YSYEKL. The CDR3 nucleotides read TGCGCCAGCAGACCAACAGGGGGACTGAACACTGAAGCTTTCTTT. The encoded protein is CASRPTGGLNTEAFF.

This clonotype was detected a few times. The chain links TRBV7-2 to TRBJ1-2, with a tentative D call TRBD1 (6 bases). V dropped 3 bases and J dropped 6 bases, with 11 bases sitting between them. Germline CDR1 is SGHTA and CDR2 is FQGNSA. The CDR3 sequence is 13 residues long. CDR3 region: CASSFRTENGYTF. In nucleotides, the CDR3 is TGTGCCAGCAGCTTTAGGACAGAAAATGGCTACACCTTC.

This clonotype was detected only a few times. The V call is TRBV29-1, the J call TRBJ2-1, with 8 bases identical to TRBD2. This CDR3 has 16 amino acids. V lost 1 base and J lost 2; bases outside the gene matches: 7. CDR1 is SQVTM and CDR2 is ANQGSEA in the germline V gene. The CDR3 DNA reads as TGCAGCGTTGAAGGAAGGACTAGCCTAACCTACAATGAGCAGTTCTTC. Residues: CSVEGRTSLTYNEQFF.

This clonotype has just a few counts. One end of the junction is discordant with germline, which a read error may explain. This chain joins TRBV29-1 and TRBJ2-7, with TRBD1 identical over 9 bases. This CDR3 contains 13 residues. Germline CDR1 reads SQVTM; CDR2 reads ANQGSEA. CDR3 DNA: TGCAGCGTGGAAGGGACAGGGAACTACGAGCAGTACTTC. It codes for CSVEGTGNYEQYF.

In its sample, this clonotype was seen a few times. The chain joins TRBV6-1 to TRBJ2-1; D gene uncertain. Germline assignment: CDR1 MNHNS and CDR2 SASEGT. The CDR3 extends over 15 amino acids. Trimming took off 4 bases at V and 4 bases at J, with 14 bases between the two ends. The CDR3 here is CASSVNFGKYNEQFF. The CDR3 DNA reads TGTGCCAGCAGTGTGAACTTTGGCAAGTACAATGAGCAGTTCTTC.

This clonotype has a handful of counts. J is TRBJ2-4 and V is TRBV24-1; unclear D gene. The germline V and J ends were trimmed by 4 bases and 3 bases, with 12 bases remaining between them. The germline gives CDR1 KGHDR, CDR2 SFDVKD. CDR3 length: 15 residues. The CDR3 region has the DNA TGTGCCACCAGTGACACGGCCCTGAACAAAAACATTCAGTACTTC. It translates to CATSDTALNKNIQYF.

The gene calls are TRBV20-1 and TRBJ2-2, with TRBD2 as a possible D gene (5 bases). Germline V CDR1 and CDR2: DFQATT, SNEGSKA (reference sequence). V was cut by 7 bases and J by 7 bases, with 25 bases left in between. This CDR3 comprises 16 residues. In DNA, the CDR3 is TGCAGTGGCCGATCTGAAAACAGAGGGCCCGGCGGGGAGCTGTTTTTT. This sequence encodes CSGRSENRGPGGELFF.

The genes are TRBV27 and TRBJ2-7; TRBD1 matches at 7 bases. V lost 6 bases, J lost 4 bases, and 15 bases stayed unmatched. Germline V gene sequence: CDR1 MNHEY, CDR2 SMNVEV (reference sequence). This CDR3 spans 16 amino acids. CDR3 sequence reads: CASSSGLGQQTYEQYF. The CDR3 bases are TGTGCCAGCAGCTCCGGATTGGGACAGCAAACTTACGAGCAGTACTTC.

The chain has TRBV20-1 and TRBJ2-3; D not certain. CDR3 length: 13 amino acids. The germline V gene encodes CDR1 DFQATT and CDR2 SNEGSKA (reference sequence). V was trimmed by 4 bases and J by 9 bases, leaving 17 bases between them. As DNA, the CDR3 is TGCAGTGCTAAGGATGTGGGGATCGGCACGCAGTATTTT. Its translation: CSAKDVGIGTQYF.

This clonotype was observed a few times. This chain links TRBV4-1 with TRBJ2-2, with D possibly called TRBD1 or TRBD2 (5 bases each). This CDR3 contains 13 residues. Trimming left V 4 bases short and J 6 bases short, with 9 bases between. CDR1 MGHRA and CDR2 YSYEKL come from the germline V gene. The CDR3 sequence: CASSRTGPGELFF. Here the CDR3 DNA reads TGCGCCAGCAGCCGCACGGGGCCCGGGGAGCTGTTTTTT.

Ten or more counts support this clonotype. The chain carries TRBV7-9 and TRBJ2-5; weak D call: TRBD1 (6 bases). CDR1 is SEHNR, CDR2 FQNEAQ, per germline (reference sequence). CDR3 length: 14 residues. V lost 2 bases and J lost 5, with 12 bases in between. The CDR3, as DNA: TGTGCCAGCAGCTTACCAGGGGCCGGGGAGACCCAGTACTTC. Protein: CASSLPGAGETQYF.

The sample holds a few counts of this clonotype. The chain joins TRBV12-3 or TRBV12-4 to TRBJ1-2; no clear D gene. V lost 3 bases, J lost 9 bases, and 11 bases lay in between. The CDR3 consists of 12 residues. The CDR3 protein is CASSFGSSSYTF. In DNA form, the CDR3 reads TGTGCCAGCAGTTTCGGGTCGTCAAGCTACACCTTC.

This clonotype was observed at least ten times. V is TRBV6-1 and J is TRBJ2-1; D may be TRBD1 or TRBD2 (6 bases each). Trimming stripped 7 bases from V and 3 bases from J, with 19 bases between. The CDR3 has 16 residues. Germline V gives CDR1 MNHNS, CDR2 SASEGT. For the CDR3, the DNA is TGTGCCAGCACCGAAAGGGGGGAGACTGACTACAATGAGCAGTTCTTC. It codes for CASTERGETDYNEQFF.

This clonotype was seen only a few times. The chain joins TRBV9 to TRBJ1-5, with D perhaps matching TRBD1 (5 bases). V was pared by 3 bases and J by 0 bases, with 13 bases between. Germline CDR1 SGDLS, CDR2 YYNGEE. This CDR3 is 16 amino acids long. The CDR3 spells CASSAGSLDSNQPQHF. The CDR3 DNA sequence: TGTGCCAGCAGCGCAGGGAGTCTGGATAGCAATCAGCCCCAGCATTTT.

This clonotype was counted only a few times. This chain links TRBV7-9 with TRBJ2-7, with no clear D. Germline loops: CDR1 SEHNR, CDR2 FQNEAQ (reference sequence). The CDR3 runs 16 residues. Trimming pared 5 bases from V and 3 bases from J, leaving 20 bases between. The CDR3 loop is CASSPQSTHALYEQYF. In DNA, the CDR3 is TGTGCCAGCAGCCCGCAATCGACCCACGCCCTCTACGAGCAGTACTTC. Using reference TRBV7-9 and TRBJ2-7 for the parts outside the CDR3, the full variable domain is DTGVSQNPRHKITKRGQNVTFRCDPISEHNRLYWYRQTLGQGPEFLTYFQNEAQLEKSRLLSDRFSAERPKGSFSTLEIQRTEQGDSAMYLCASSPQSTHALYEQYFGPGTRLTVT.

The CDR3, as DNA: TGTGCCAGCAGCCAACTAACTGGGCACGAGCAGTACTTC. As protein: CASSQLTGHEQYF. The rearrangement joins TRBV3-1 to TRBJ2-7; no clear D. Germline V gene data show CDR1 as LGHDT and CDR2 as YNNKEL (reference sequence). CDR3 size: 13 residues. Trimming pared 2 bases from V and 5 bases from J, leaving 10 bases between.

This rearrangement joins TRBV2 to TRBJ1-1, with a tentative D call TRBD1 (6 bases). Trimming removed 7 bases from V and 4 bases from J, with 13 bases in between. CDR3 length: 13 residues. Germline CDR1 SNHLY, CDR2 FYNNEI. CDR3 bases: TGTGCCAGCAACCGAGGGGGAGGCACTGAAGCTTTCTTT. Residues: CASNRGGGTEAFF.

This clonotype was observed a handful of times. This chain uses TRBV5-6 with TRBJ1-1; 9 bases line up with TRBD1. The V segment lost 3 bases and the J segment 3 bases; nucleotides outside the gene matches: 6. The CDR3 extends over 15 amino acids. Germline V lookup: CDR1 SGHDT, CDR2 YYEEEE. The chain's CDR3 is CASSWRDRVDTEAFF. The CDR3 DNA reads TGTGCCAGCAGCTGGCGGGACAGGGTAGACACTGAAGCTTTCTTT.

The sample holds a few counts of this clonotype. This rearrangement joins TRBV15 to TRBJ2-7, with D maybe TRBD1 (5 bases). The CDR3 covers 13 residues. Trimming took 4 bases from V and 4 from J, leaving 11 bases between them. Looked up from germline, CDR1 is LNHNV and CDR2 is YYDKDF (reference sequence). The CDR3 protein is CATSTRVAYEQYF. The CDR3 nucleotides are TGTGCCACCAGCACCAGGGTCGCATACGAGCAGTACTTC. Full variable domain (rest looked up from reference TRBV15 and TRBJ2-7): DAMVIQNPRYQVTQFGKPVTLSCSQTLNHNVMYWYQQKSSQAPKLLFHYYDKDFNNEADTPDNFQSRRPNTSFCFLDIRSPGLGDTAMYLCATSTRVAYEQYFGPGTRLTVT.

J is TRBJ2-7 and V is TRBV7-2; 13 bases line up with TRBD2. V lost 5 bases, J lost 3 bases, and 7 bases stayed unmatched. The CDR3 consists of 16 residues. Germline values: CDR1 SGHTA, CDR2 FQGNSA. Written as DNA, the CDR3 is TGTGCCAGCAGCCCTAGACTAGCGGGGGGACTCTACGAGCAGTACTTC. It yields the protein CASSPRLAGGLYEQYF. The complete variable domain, with remaining parts taken from reference TRBV7-2 and TRBJ2-7, reads GAGVSQSPSNKVTEKGKDVELRCDPISGHTALYWYRQSLGQGLEFLIYFQGNSAPDKSGLPSDRFSAERTGGSVSTLTIQRTQQEDSAVYLCASSPRLAGGLYEQYFGPGTRLTVT.

The table lists this clonotype with a few counts. The rearrangement joins TRBV6-2 or TRBV6-3 to TRBJ2-3, with 8 bases lining up with TRBD2. The CDR3 covers 16 residues. J was trimmed by 0 bases and V by 5 bases; bases with no gene match: 7. Per germline, CDR1 MNHEY and CDR2 SVGEGT. CDR3 amino acids: CASSGRGAYSTDTQYF. CDR3 DNA: TGTGCCAGCAGTGGGCGGGGGGCCTATAGCACAGATACGCAGTATTTT.